This is a list of T cell receptor beta chains from one sample in a study of blood T cell repertoires in COVID-19. The protocol was immunoSEQ multiplex PCR, while the TCRdb copy is restricted to in-frame clones and leaves out a portion. The table includes about 260,000 clones, roughly 86% detected once. Sequences were obtained from peripheral blood. The receptors stem from a man in his forties or fifties with active or convalescent COVID-19. The CDR3 runs from the conserved cysteine through the conserved F or W. D genes are given only for firm matches. The size entry is marked missing in some rows and otherwise reads once, few, many or a size class.

v_gene: TRBV24-1
j_gene: TRBJ2-1
d_gene: TRBD2
abundance: NA
CDR3nt: TGTGCCACCAGCTCCAGACTAGCGGGAGAAAGTTACAATGAGCAGTTCTTC
CDR3aa: CATSSRLAGESYNEQFF

v_gene: TRBV18
j_gene: TRBJ2-3
d_gene: NA
abundance: NA
CDR3nt: TGTGCCAGCTCGAGCGGGAGCACAGATACGCAGTATTTT
CDR3aa: CASSSGSTDTQYF

v_gene: TRBV9
j_gene: TRBJ2-5
d_gene: TRBD2
abundance: NA
CDR3nt: TGTGCCAGCAGCGTAGGGGAGCGCGGGGGGAATCAAGAGACCCAGTACTTC
CDR3aa: CASSVGERGGNQETQYF

v_gene: TRBV19
j_gene: TRBJ2-2
d_gene: NA
abundance: NA
CDR3nt: TGTGCCAGTAGCTCCCAGGGGCCCGGGGAGCTGTTTTTT
CDR3aa: CASSSQGPGELFF

v_gene: TRBV29-1
j_gene: TRBJ2-7
d_gene: NA
abundance: NA
CDR3nt: TGCAGCGGGGGGGGCCAGCCCATGGGCGAGCAGTACTTC
CDR3aa: CSGGGQPMGEQYF

v_gene: TRBV6-1
j_gene: TRBJ2-5
d_gene: NA
abundance: NA
CDR3nt: TGTGCCAGCAGTGAGGGGGGATCCGTTGCGACCCAGTACTTC
CDR3aa: CASSEGGSVATQYF

v_gene: TRBV7-3
j_gene: TRBJ2-1
d_gene: TRBD2
abundance: NA
CDR3nt: TGTGCCAGCAGCTACGGGACTAGCTCCTACAATGAGCAGTTCTTC
CDR3aa: CASSYGTSSYNEQFF

v_gene: TRBV15
j_gene: TRBJ1-1
d_gene: NA
abundance: NA
CDR3nt: TGTGCCACCAGCAGAGATGGGAGACGGAACACTGAAGCTTTCTTT
CDR3aa: CATSRDGRRNTEAFF

v_gene: TRBV28
j_gene: TRBJ1-5
d_gene: NA
abundance: once
CDR3nt: TGTGCCAGCAGTCTCCCCTTGGGGCCCAATCAGCCCCAGCATTTT
CDR3aa: CASSLPLGPNQPQHF

v_gene: TRBV27
j_gene: TRBJ2-3
d_gene: NA
abundance: NA
CDR3nt: TGTGCCAGCAGTTATATACCGGGACTTGGGTCAGATACGCAGTATTTT
CDR3aa: CASSYIPGLGSDTQYF

v_gene: TRBV6-5
j_gene: TRBJ1-5
d_gene: NA
abundance: NA
CDR3nt: TGTGCCAGCAGCCCAGGGTCTCAGCCCCAGCATTTT
CDR3aa: CASSPGSQPQHF

v_gene: TRBV6-6
j_gene: TRBJ2-1
d_gene: NA
abundance: NA
CDR3nt: TGTGCCAGCAGTTACTCCGGCGGGGGCGGCAATGAGCAGTTCTTC
CDR3aa: CASSYSGGGGNEQFF

v_gene: TRBV27
j_gene: TRBJ1-2
d_gene: NA
abundance: NA
CDR3nt: TGTGCCAGCAGTCCGCGACAGAACTATGGCTACACCTTC
CDR3aa: CASSPRQNYGYTF

v_gene: TRBV3-1/TRBV3-2
j_gene: TRBJ1-1
d_gene: NA
abundance: NA
CDR3nt: TGTGCCAGCAGCCAAGTATCAACCGGGGAGACTGAAGCTTTCTTT
CDR3aa: CASSQVSTGETEAFF

v_gene: TRBV6-1
j_gene: TRBJ2-7
d_gene: TRBD1
abundance: NA
CDR3nt: TGTGCCAGCAGTGAGGGACAGGGGCACACCTACGAGCAGTACTTC
CDR3aa: CASSEGQGHTYEQYF

v_gene: TRBV5-6
j_gene: TRBJ2-2
d_gene: NA
abundance: NA
CDR3nt: TGTGCCAGCAGCCCCGGACTAACCGGGGAGCTGTTTTTT
CDR3aa: CASSPGLTGELFF

v_gene: TRBV19
j_gene: TRBJ1-6
d_gene: TRBD1
abundance: NA
CDR3nt: TGTGCCAGTAGTACAGGGGGAAGCAGGTCACCCCTCCACTTT
CDR3aa: CASSTGGSRSPLHF

v_gene: TRBV4-1
j_gene: TRBJ2-3
d_gene: TRBD2
abundance: NA
CDR3nt: TGCGCCAGCAGCCACCCTCGAGCGGGAACGCAGTATTTT
CDR3aa: CASSHPRAGTQYF

v_gene: TRBV3-1/TRBV3-2
j_gene: TRBJ2-5
d_gene: NA
abundance: NA
CDR3nt: TGTGCCAGCAGCCAAGATGAGGTGCAAGAGACCCAGTACTTC
CDR3aa: CASSQDEVQETQYF

v_gene: TRBV11-1
j_gene: TRBJ2-1
d_gene: TRBD1
abundance: few
CDR3nt: TGTGCCAGCAGCTCCCGGGACAGGGGAAATGAGCAGTTCTTC
CDR3aa: CASSSRDRGNEQFF

v_gene: TRBV27
j_gene: TRBJ2-1
d_gene: TRBD1
abundance: NA
CDR3nt: TGTGCCAGCAGTTTCAATTCGCCCCGGGACAGGGCAAATGAGCAGTTCTTC
CDR3aa: CASSFNSPRDRANEQFF

v_gene: TRBV6-5
j_gene: TRBJ2-7
d_gene: NA
abundance: NA
CDR3nt: TGCACAACCCTCGGGCGGGACAGCGCCTACGAGCAGTACTTC
CDR3aa: CTTLGRDSAYEQYF

v_gene: TRBV6-1
j_gene: TRBJ1-5
d_gene: TRBD1
abundance: NA
CDR3nt: TGTGCCAGCAGTGAATTTGGCAGGGGGCTTCGTCAGCCCCAGCATTTT
CDR3aa: CASSEFGRGLRQPQHF

v_gene: TRBV19
j_gene: TRBJ1-2
d_gene: NA
abundance: NA
CDR3nt: TGTGCCAGTAGTAGCCCGGGCAGGGGCGACTATGGCTACACCTTC
CDR3aa: CASSSPGRGDYGYTF

v_gene: TRBV28
j_gene: TRBJ2-1
d_gene: TRBD2
abundance: NA
CDR3nt: TGTGCCAGCAGCCGCCGGGACTACCCTAACAATGAGCAGTTCTTC
CDR3aa: CASSRRDYPNNEQFF

v_gene: TRBV7-6
j_gene: TRBJ2-3
d_gene: TRBD2
abundance: NA
CDR3nt: TGTGCCAGCAGCTTAGCGCTAATGGGTCTAGCGGGTAGGACTGTGACAGATACGCAGTATTTT
CDR3aa: CASSLALMGLAGRTVTDTQYF

v_gene: TRBV5-4
j_gene: TRBJ1-1
d_gene: NA
abundance: few
CDR3nt: TGTGCCAGCAGCTTCCCACAGGAGAACACTGAAGCTTTCTTT
CDR3aa: CASSFPQENTEAFF

v_gene: TRBV11-3
j_gene: TRBJ1-1
d_gene: NA
abundance: few
CDR3nt: TGTGCCAGCAGCTTAGACGAGGGGGTTGAAGCTTTCTTT
CDR3aa: CASSLDEGVEAFF

v_gene: TRBV4-1
j_gene: TRBJ2-7
d_gene: TRBD1
abundance: NA
CDR3nt: TGCGCCAGCAGCCCTCCCGGGACAGGTCCCCTGGAGCAGTACTTC
CDR3aa: CASSPPGTGPLEQYF

v_gene: TRBV6-5
j_gene: TRBJ2-7
d_gene: NA
abundance: few
CDR3nt: TGTGCCAGCGTCTTATTTGGGGGGACCTCCTACGAGCAGTACTTC
CDR3aa: CASVLFGGTSYEQYF

v_gene: TRBV6-4
j_gene: TRBJ2-3
d_gene: TRBD2
abundance: few
CDR3nt: TGTGCCAGCAGCCCCCTAGCGGGAGTACCAGATACGCAGTATTTT
CDR3aa: CASSPLAGVPDTQYF

v_gene: TRBV4-1
j_gene: TRBJ1-1
d_gene: NA
abundance: few
CDR3nt: TGCGCCAGCAGCCAAGATTCCCGAGGAACAGGGCTTGTGACTGAAGCTTTCTTT
CDR3aa: CASSQDSRGTGLVTEAFF

v_gene: TRBV28
j_gene: TRBJ1-6
d_gene: TRBD1
abundance: NA
CDR3nt: TGTGCCAGCAGTTCCCCACAGGGGGGTAATTCACCCCTCCACTTT
CDR3aa: CASSSPQGGNSPLHF

v_gene: TRBV6-4
j_gene: TRBJ2-1
d_gene: NA
abundance: NA
CDR3nt: TGTGCCAGCAGTGAAGGGGCAGCCAATGAGCAGTTCTTC
CDR3aa: CASSEGAANEQFF